This record looks at one TCR beta chain sequence and its context. Its specificity is not known. The source of the sample is a study of shared clonotypes between healthy human individuals. Study-wide background: The study enrolled two women and a few men aged 18 to 49.

V was clipped by 6 bases and J by 0 bases, with 10 bases between them. Germline CDR1 and CDR2: MNHNS and SASEGT. The CDR3 is made up of 14 amino acids. The authors split each subset's genomic DNA evenly across several immunoSEQ plates. Measured with immunoSEQ multiplex PCR; TCRdb has only the in-frame clones, and not every one. The table shows fewer than 700,000 clones, with around 76% occurring only once. General study points: Limited genetic and exposure-history diversity came from having few donors. Only blood underwent sampling, and tissue repertoires likely differ.

Sequenced: PBMCs. The gene calls are TRBV6-1 and TRBJ2-3; D not certain. The clonotype comes from a woman in her 40s in good health. Some clones in this sample may be carry-over from other donors' samples. The CDR3 DNA reads as TGTGCCAGCAGCCTAGAGCTAAGCACAGATACGCAGTATTTT. Translated: CASSLELSTDTQYF.